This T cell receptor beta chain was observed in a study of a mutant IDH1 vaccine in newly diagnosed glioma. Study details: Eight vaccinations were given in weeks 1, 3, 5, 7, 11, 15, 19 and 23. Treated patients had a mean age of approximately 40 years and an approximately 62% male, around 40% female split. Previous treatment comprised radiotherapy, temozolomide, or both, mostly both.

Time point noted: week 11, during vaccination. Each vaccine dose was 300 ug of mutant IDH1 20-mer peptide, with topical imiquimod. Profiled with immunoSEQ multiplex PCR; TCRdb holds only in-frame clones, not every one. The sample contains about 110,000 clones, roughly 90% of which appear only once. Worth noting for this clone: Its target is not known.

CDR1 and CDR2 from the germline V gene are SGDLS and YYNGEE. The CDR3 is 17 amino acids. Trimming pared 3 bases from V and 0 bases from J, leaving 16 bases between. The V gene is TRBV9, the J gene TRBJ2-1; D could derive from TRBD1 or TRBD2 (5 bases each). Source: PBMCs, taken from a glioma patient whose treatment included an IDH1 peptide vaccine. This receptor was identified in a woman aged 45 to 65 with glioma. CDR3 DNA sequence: TGTGCCAGCAGCGCCAACCCCAGGGAGACCTCCTACAATGAGCAGTTCTTC. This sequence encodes CASSANPRETSYNEQFF.